The T cell receptor beta chain under discussion was sequenced for a study of monozygotic twins with inflammatory bowel disease. TCRdb re-called the 5' RACE reads and shows each CDR3 protein once, DNA omitted. This table holds fewer than 450,000 distinct CDR3 sequences. The CDR3 spans 14 residues. The germline V gene encodes CDR1 LGHDT and CDR2 YNNKEL (reference sequence). Sequences were obtained from blood. J is TRBJ1-1 and V is TRBV3-1; TCRdb selects TRBD1, and the lack of DNA leaves this call unchecked. The sequence was collected from a human donor with ulcerative colitis or Crohn's disease, or a healthy co-twin of an affected twin (not recorded which). The CDR3 is CASSPNQGNTEAFF.